This passage covers 5 T cell receptor beta chains from one sample sequenced in a study of blood T cell repertoires in COVID-19. This table comes from immunoSEQ multiplex PCR, and its TCRdb copy is limited to in-frame clones, with some not included. The profile shows around 450,000 clones, approximately 90% of them singletons. Sequences were obtained from peripheral blood. These receptors were taken from a woman in her 30s with acute or convalescent COVID-19.

The chain uses TRBV9 and TRBJ2-2, with 7 bases aligning to TRBD1. Germline assignment: CDR1 SGDLS and CDR2 YYNGEE. V lost 3 bases to trimming and J lost 3 bases; unmatched junction nucleotides: 5. This CDR3 comprises 15 residues. DNA of the CDR3: TGTGCCAGCAGCGAGGGGGACAGTCACACCGGGGAGCTGTTTTTT. It specifies CASSEGDSHTGELFF.

The chain's CDR3 is CASSELRGTDTQYF. CDR3 coding DNA: TGTGCCAGCAGTGAATTAAGGGGTACAGATACGCAGTATTTT. The V call is TRBV25-1, the J call TRBJ2-3; possibly TRBD1 for D (5 bases). This CDR3 comprises 14 residues. CDR1 is MGHDK and CDR2 is SYGVNS in the germline V gene. Trimming took 1 base from V and 3 from J, leaving 8 bases between them.

This clone was seen just once. The chain joins TRBV20-1 to TRBJ1-2; the D is unclear. The CDR3 length is 9 residues. Germline V gene lookup returns CDR1 DFQATT and CDR2 SNEGSKA (reference sequence). Trimming shortened V by 5 bases and J by 6 bases, and 4 bases separated the two germline ends. CDR3 sequence reads: CSAPNGYTF. Here the CDR3 DNA reads TGCAGTGCTCCTAATGGCTACACCTTC.

This chain connects TRBV19 to TRBJ1-5; TRBD1 matches 8 bases. The CDR3 is 15 residues long. Unmatched junction bases numbered 8, after V lost 7 bases and J lost 3 bases. Germline V gives CDR1 LNHDA, CDR2 SQIVND (reference sequence). The CDR3 bases are TGTGCCAGTACCCTCACAGGGGGGAACAATCAGCCCCAGCATTTT. This sequence encodes CASTLTGGNNQPQHF. The complete variable domain, with remaining parts taken from reference TRBV19 and TRBJ1-5, reads DGGITQSPKYLFRKEGQNVTLSCEQNLNHDAMYWYRQDPGQGLRLIYYSQIVNDFQKGDIAEGYSVSREKKESFPLTVTSAQKNPTAFYLCASTLTGGNNQPQHFGDGTRLSIL.

As DNA, the CDR3 is TGTGCCAGCAGACCTAGCAGGGGAGACACCGGGGAGCTGTTTTTT. Translated, it gives CASRPSRGDTGELFF. V is TRBV28 and J is TRBJ2-2; D possibly corresponds to TRBD1 (6 bases). V lost 6 bases and J 3 bases, leaving 14 bases between the germline ends. This CDR3 is 15 amino acids long. The V gene's germline CDR1 is MDHEN and CDR2 SYDVKM.